This TCR beta chain was retrieved from a study of T cell responses to AZD1222 COVID-19 vaccine. The CDR3 extends over 15 amino acids. V gave up 6 bases and J gave up 3 bases; unmatched junction bases: 8. CDR1 and CDR2 from the germline V gene are SGHTA and FQGNSA. Here immunoSEQ multiplex PCR was the method, and the copy in TCRdb shows in-frame clones only, minus some. The table shows tens of thousands of clones, with around nine tenths occurring only once. This receptor was obtained from an adult in good health. Sequences were derived from peripheral blood, sampled on day 0 of AZD1222 vaccination. The chain employs TRBV7-2 and TRBJ1-5; 7 bases agree with TRBD1. The CDR3 DNA reads TGTGCCAGCAGTCAAGGACAGGTCTTCAATCAGCCCCAGCATTTT. Protein sequence: CASSQGQVFNQPQHF.